This T cell receptor beta chain comes out of a study of OX40 agonist ivuxolimab in advanced cancers. Study findings and constraints: What antigens the expanded peripheral T cells recognized was never established.

Generated by immunoSEQ multiplex PCR, the TCRdb table keeps only in-frame clones and is missing some. The table includes over 65,000 clones, roughly 82% detected once. The CDR3 is 14 residues long. Germline V gives CDR1 SGHVS, CDR2 FQNEAQ. Germline trimming cut 5 bases from V and 2 bases from J; bases unmatched to any gene: 4. Notes on this clone: What it recognizes is unknown.

This chain connects TRBV7-8 to TRBJ1-2, with 8 bases aligning to TRBD1. The sequence came from an adult with an advanced solid tumor such as melanoma, head and neck, liver or kidney cancer. The specimen was CD4+ or CD8+ T cells sorted from blood, collected in a trial of the OX40 agonist ivuxolimab. CDR3 nucleotide sequence: TGTGCCAGCAGCCGATCAGGGGGCAACTATGGCTACACCTTC. Its translation is CASSRSGGNYGYTF.